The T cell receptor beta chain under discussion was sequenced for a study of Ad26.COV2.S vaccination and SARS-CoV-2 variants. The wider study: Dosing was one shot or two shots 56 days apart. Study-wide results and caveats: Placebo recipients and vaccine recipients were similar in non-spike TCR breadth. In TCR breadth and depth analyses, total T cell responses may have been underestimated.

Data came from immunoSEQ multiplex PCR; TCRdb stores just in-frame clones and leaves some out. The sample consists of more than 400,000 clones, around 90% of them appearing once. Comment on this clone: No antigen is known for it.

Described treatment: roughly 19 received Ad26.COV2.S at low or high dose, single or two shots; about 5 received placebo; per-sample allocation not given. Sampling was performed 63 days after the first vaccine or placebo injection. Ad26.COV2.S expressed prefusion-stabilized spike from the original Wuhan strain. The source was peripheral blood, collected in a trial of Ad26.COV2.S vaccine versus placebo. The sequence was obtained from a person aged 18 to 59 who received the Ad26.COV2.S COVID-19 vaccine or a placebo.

CDR3 nucleotide sequence: TGTGCCAGCAGCTCTATTAGCGGGGGAAAACAGGTGGGGGAGACCCAGTACTTC. This codes for CASSSISGGKQVGETQYF. This chain connects TRBV7-6 to TRBJ2-5; 9 bases are a match to TRBD2. The CDR3 has 18 amino acids. CDR1 and CDR2 (germline): SGHVS, FNYEAQ. The V segment lost 4 bases and the J segment 5 bases; nucleotides outside the gene matches: 17.